One and the same sample provided the 14 T cell receptor beta chains below, sequenced in a study of cytomegalovirus exposure and HLA in healthy donors. Both 60 Vbeta primers and 13 Jbeta primers went into the PCR. Measured with immunoSEQ multiplex PCR; TCRdb has only the in-frame clones, and not every one. The sample gives fewer than 200,000 clones, 70% to 85% of which show up once; around 1.2% is in the top ten. Sample: PBMCs. The source is a girl between 2 and 10 years old in good health and CMV-seropositive.

This clone was detected a few times. The chain couples TRBV18 to TRBJ1-1; 7 nucleotides agree with TRBD1. Germline CDR1 reads KGHSH; CDR2 reads LQKENI. This CDR3 spans 17 amino acids. The V and J ends lost 3 bases and 1 base, in that order; junction bases with no gene match: 11. This chain's CDR3 is CASSPRDSHLENTEAFF. DNA for the CDR3: TGTGCCAGCTCACCCCGGGACAGCCACCTGGAGAACACTGAAGCTTTCTTT.

The chain has TRBV5-1 and TRBJ2-3; weak D call: TRBD1 (5 bases). CDR3 length: 14 residues. Germline V gives CDR1 SGHRS, CDR2 YFSETQ. With 0 bases removed from V and 3 bases from J, the gap between germline ends came to 8 bases. The CDR3 loop reads CASSLVKGTDTQYF. The CDR3 nucleotides are TGCGCCAGCAGCTTGGTAAAGGGGACAGATACGCAGTATTTT.

Here the CDR3 reads CASSLTPRTPTEGYTF. CDR3 sequence (DNA): TGTGCCAGCAGTTTAACCCCCCGAACCCCAACGGAGGGCTACACCTTC. The chain combines TRBV27 with TRBJ1-2; no clear D gene. The CDR3 sequence is 16 residues long. Germline V gene data show CDR1 as MNHEY and CDR2 as SMNVEV (reference sequence). V lost 2 bases and J 8 bases, leaving 21 bases between the germline ends.

The rearrangement uses TRBV5-1 and TRBJ1-1; no clear D. The CDR3 is made up of 13 amino acids. Trimming stripped 1 base from V and 6 bases from J, with 10 bases between. Germline CDR1 and CDR2: SGHRS and YFSETQ. CDR3 sequence: CASSLWVGAEAFF. The CDR3 DNA reads as TGCGCCAGCAGCTTGTGGGTCGGAGCTGAAGCTTTCTTT.

The chain uses TRBV6-1 and TRBJ2-5, with TRBD2 identical over 11 bases. The better agreement between TRBJ2-7 and the DNA end casts doubt on the J call. The CDR3 has 15 residues. CDR1 is MNHNS, CDR2 SASEGT, per germline. In nucleotides, the CDR3 is TGTGCCAGCAGTGTGACTAGCGGGATGGTCTACGAGCAGTACTTC. This sequence encodes CASSVTSGMVYEQYF.

The chain uses TRBV25-1 and TRBJ2-7, with a weak D call TRBD1 (7 bases). V was clipped by 6 bases and J by 9 bases, with 18 bases between them. Germline V gene lookup returns CDR1 MGHDK and CDR2 SYGVNS. The CDR3 has 13 residues. The CDR3 reads CASRGQERGGQYF. In DNA, the CDR3 is TGTGCCAGCAGAGGACAGGAGAGGGGAGGGCAGTACTTC.

This chain uses TRBV5-1 with TRBJ1-2; tentative D call: TRBD1 (5 bases). The CDR3 is 14 amino acids. Per the germline V gene, CDR1 is SGHRS and CDR2 is YFSETQ. Trimming cost V 1 base and J 4 bases, with 11 bases left between them. The CDR3 loop is CASSLRGGSYGYTF. The CDR3, as DNA: TGCGCCAGCAGCTTGAGGGGAGGTTCCTATGGCTACACCTTC.

The rearrangement links TRBV5-4 to TRBJ2-1, with a possible D match to TRBD2 (6 bases). The V end was cut by 3 bases, the J end by 5 bases, with 15 bases between. This CDR3 has 15 residues. Germline CDR1 reads SGHNT; CDR2 reads YYREEE (reference sequence). CDR3 DNA sequence: TGTGCCAGCAGCTCGGCGGGTAGCGGCCACAATGAGCAGTTCTTC. It yields the protein CASSSAGSGHNEQFF.

The chain has TRBV30 and TRBJ2-3; 16 nucleotides agree with TRBD2. Trimming cost V 2 bases and J 4 bases; bases outside gene matches: 3. The CDR3 loop spans 16 amino acids. Germline V gene lookup returns CDR1 GTSNPN and CDR2 SVGIG (reference sequence). CDR3 sequence reads: CAWSPGTSGGADTQYF. CDR3 bases: TGTGCCTGGAGTCCCGGGACTAGCGGGGGGGCAGATACGCAGTATTTT.

The chain is built from TRBV29-1 and TRBJ2-7; 7 bases line up with TRBD1. With 6 bases clipped from V and 2 bases from J, the junction kept 7 bases outside the gene matches. CDR1 is SQVTM and CDR2 is ANQGSEA in the germline V gene. The CDR3 loop spans 13 amino acids. The CDR3 protein is CSVVNRGTYEQYF. Here the CDR3 DNA reads TGCAGCGTCGTTAACAGGGGCACCTACGAGCAGTACTTC.

The chain recombines TRBV30 with TRBJ1-1, with D possibly being TRBD1 (5 bases). The CDR3 contains 14 residues. Germline V CDR1 and CDR2: GTSNPN, SVGIG (reference sequence). Trimming took off 0 bases at V and 4 bases at J, with 12 bases between the two ends. CDR3 region: CAWSVPGMTTEAFF. The CDR3 nucleotides read TGTGCCTGGAGTGTGCCAGGGATGACCACTGAAGCTTTCTTT.

V usage is TRBV6-1 and J usage is TRBJ2-2, with 11 bases aligning to TRBD1. The length of the CDR3 is 14 residues. CDR1 and CDR2 from the germline V gene are MNHNS and SASEGT. With 7 bases clipped from V and 4 bases from J, the junction kept 2 bases outside the gene matches. The CDR3 DNA follows: TGTGCCAGCACGGACAGGGGGCGCACCGGGGAGCTGTTTTTT. It translates to CASTDRGRTGELFF.

This clone was seen a few times. The V gene is TRBV2, the J gene TRBJ1-1, with TRBD1 matching 7 bases. The V gene's germline CDR1 is SNHLY and CDR2 FYNNEI. With 7 bases clipped from V and 4 bases from J, the junction kept 6 bases outside the gene matches. CDR3 length equals 13 residues. The CDR3 protein is CASKAGGGTEAFF. The DNA for the CDR3 is TGTGCCAGCAAAGCAGGGGGAGGCACTGAAGCTTTCTTT.

The rearrangement uses TRBV7-2 and TRBJ2-7; D possibly corresponds to TRBD1 (5 bases). Germline loops: CDR1 SGHTA, CDR2 FQGNSA. This CDR3 contains 14 residues. V lost 6 bases and J 4 bases, leaving 16 bases between the germline ends. The CDR3 here is CASRKGLEVYEQYF. CDR3 nucleotide sequence: TGTGCCAGCAGGAAGGGGCTAGAGGTTTACGAGCAGTACTTC.